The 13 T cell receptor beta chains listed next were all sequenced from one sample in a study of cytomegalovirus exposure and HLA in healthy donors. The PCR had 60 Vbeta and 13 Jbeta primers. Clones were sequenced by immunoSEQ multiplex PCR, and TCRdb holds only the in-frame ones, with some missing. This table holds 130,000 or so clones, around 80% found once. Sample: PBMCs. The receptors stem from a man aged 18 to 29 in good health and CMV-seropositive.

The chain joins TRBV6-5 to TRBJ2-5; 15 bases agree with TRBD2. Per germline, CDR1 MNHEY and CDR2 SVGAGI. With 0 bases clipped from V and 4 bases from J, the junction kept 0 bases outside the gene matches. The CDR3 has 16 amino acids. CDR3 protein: CASSYSGLAGGETQYF. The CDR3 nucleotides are TGTGCCAGCAGTTACTCGGGACTAGCGGGAGGAGAGACCCAGTACTTC.

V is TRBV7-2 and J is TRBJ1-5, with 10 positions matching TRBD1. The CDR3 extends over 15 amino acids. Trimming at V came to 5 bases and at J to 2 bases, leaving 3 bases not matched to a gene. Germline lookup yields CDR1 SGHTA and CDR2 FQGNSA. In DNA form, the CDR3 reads TGTGCCAGCAGCCGGGACAGGGGAGGCAATCAGCCCCAGCATTTT. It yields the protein CASSRDRGGNQPQHF.

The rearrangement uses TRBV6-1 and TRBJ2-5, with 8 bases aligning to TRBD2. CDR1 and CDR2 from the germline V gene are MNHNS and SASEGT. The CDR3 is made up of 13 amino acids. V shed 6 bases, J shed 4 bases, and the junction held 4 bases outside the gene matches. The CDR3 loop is CASSGRARETQYF. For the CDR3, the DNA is TGTGCCAGCAGCGGGAGGGCCAGAGAGACCCAGTACTTC.

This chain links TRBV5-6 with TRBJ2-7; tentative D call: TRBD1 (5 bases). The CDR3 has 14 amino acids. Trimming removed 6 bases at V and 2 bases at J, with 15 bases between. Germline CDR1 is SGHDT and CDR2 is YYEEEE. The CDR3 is CASTFNGRAYEQYF. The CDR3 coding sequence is TGTGCCAGCACCTTTAACGGCAGGGCCTACGAGCAGTACTTC.

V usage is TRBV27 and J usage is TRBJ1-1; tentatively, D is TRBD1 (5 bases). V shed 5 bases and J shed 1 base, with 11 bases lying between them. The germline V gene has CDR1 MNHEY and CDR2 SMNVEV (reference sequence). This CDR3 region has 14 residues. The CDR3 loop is CASSSAGKNTEAFF. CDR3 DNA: TGTGCCAGCAGTAGTGCAGGGAAGAACACTGAAGCTTTCTTT.

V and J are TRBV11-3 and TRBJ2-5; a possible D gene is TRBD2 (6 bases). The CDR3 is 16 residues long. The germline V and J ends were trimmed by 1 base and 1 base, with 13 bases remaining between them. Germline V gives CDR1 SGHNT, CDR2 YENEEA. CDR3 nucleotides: TGTGCCAGCAGCTTAGGATGGAGGGCAGGCCAAGAGACCCAGTACTTC. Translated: CASSLGWRAGQETQYF.

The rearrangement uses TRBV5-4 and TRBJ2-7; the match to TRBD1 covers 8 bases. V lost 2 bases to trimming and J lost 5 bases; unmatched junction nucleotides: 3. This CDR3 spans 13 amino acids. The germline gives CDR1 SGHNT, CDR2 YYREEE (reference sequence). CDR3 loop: CASSFDRGDEQYF. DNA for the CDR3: TGTGCCAGCAGCTTCGACAGGGGTGACGAGCAGTACTTC.

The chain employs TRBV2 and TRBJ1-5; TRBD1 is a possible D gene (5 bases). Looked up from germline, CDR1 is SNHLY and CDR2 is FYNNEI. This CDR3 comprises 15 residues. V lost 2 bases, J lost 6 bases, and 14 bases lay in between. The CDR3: CASSERVGQGQPQHF. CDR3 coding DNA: TGTGCCAGCAGTGAACGTGTGGGGCAGGGTCAGCCCCAGCATTTT.

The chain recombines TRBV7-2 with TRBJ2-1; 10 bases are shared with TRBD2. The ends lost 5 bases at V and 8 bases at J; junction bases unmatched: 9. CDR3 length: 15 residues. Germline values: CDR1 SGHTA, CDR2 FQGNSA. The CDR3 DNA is TGTGCCAGCAGCCCGAGCGGGAGGGCCATAGATGAGCAGTTCTTC. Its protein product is CASSPSGRAIDEQFF.

CDR3 DNA: TGTGCCAGCAGCACACAAGGTATTCGGGACTCAGCCTATGGCTACACCTTC. Amino acids: CASSTQGIRDSAYGYTF. The chain combines TRBV7-8 with TRBJ1-2; D is perhaps TRBD1 (5 bases). The CDR3 is 17 amino acids. Germline lookup yields CDR1 SGHVS and CDR2 FQNEAQ. Trimming took off 5 bases at V and 4 bases at J, with 23 bases between the two ends.

As DNA, the CDR3 is TGCGCCAGCAGCTACGGGGATTCATGGACAGATACGCAGTATTTT. Translated: CASSYGDSWTDTQYF. The chain links TRBV5-1 to TRBJ2-3, with a possible D match to TRBD2 (5 bases). CDR1 is SGHRS, CDR2 YFSETQ, per germline. V gave up 3 bases and J gave up 3 bases, with 14 bases separating them. This CDR3 region has 15 residues.

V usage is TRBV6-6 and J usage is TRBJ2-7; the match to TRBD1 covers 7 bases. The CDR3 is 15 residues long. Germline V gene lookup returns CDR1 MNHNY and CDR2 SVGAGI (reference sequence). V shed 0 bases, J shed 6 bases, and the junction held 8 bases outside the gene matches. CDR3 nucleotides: TGTGCCAGCAGTTACTCAGCCGGGACAGCTGGCGAGCAGTACTTC. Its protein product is CASSYSAGTAGEQYF.

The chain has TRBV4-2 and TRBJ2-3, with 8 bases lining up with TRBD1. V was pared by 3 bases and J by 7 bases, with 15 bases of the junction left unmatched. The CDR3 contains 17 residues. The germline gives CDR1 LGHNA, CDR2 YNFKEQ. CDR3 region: CASSQAGPGQAFNTQYF. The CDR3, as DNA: TGTGCCAGCAGCCAGGCCGGGCCGGGACAGGCGTTTAATACGCAGTATTTT.